This T cell receptor beta chain was identified in a study of T cells after yellow fever vaccination (dated by TCRdb to between 2019 and 2020). Broadly, across the study: The SMART-Seq v4 Ultra Low Input RNA kit was used to prepare libraries from fractions with low cell numbers. Bulk PBMC replicates and cell subsets were isolated from blood drawn at multiple timepoints before and after both primary and secondary immunization. Two healthy male donors made up the cohort, one aged 18 to 30 years and the other aged 30 to 39 years. To track T-cell clones before and after primary and booster YFV17D yellow fever vaccination, bulk TCR alpha and beta repertoires were sequenced longitudinally.

Beyond this particular receptor, the publication reports: Computational filtering was needed because FACS-sorted repertoires could contain abundant contaminating clonotypes from the bulk population. Most clones expanded after primary vaccination (96% of CD4 and roughly 90% of CD8) were re-detected after the booster, suggesting that broad memory maintenance occurred. Because only a couple of donors were included in the study, the extent to which the findings can be generalized is limited. Compared with the primary T-cell response, the secondary T-cell response was faster but weaker, reaching its peak on day 5 rather than on day 15. A small fraction of clonotypes showed up in both the CD4 and CD8 compartments, probably as a result of convergent recombination.

The treatment or condition tag for this specimen amounts to: live attenuated yellow fever vaccine strain. At every blood-draw timepoint, two biological replicates of bulk PBMCs were collected. A standard Ficoll-Paque protocol was used to isolate PBMCs from peripheral blood. TriZol was used to extract RNA from bulk PBMCs, CD4 and CD8 fractions, and dextramer-positive and dextramer-negative fractions. The sample was run on an Illumina NovaSeq 6000. TCR cDNA was synthesized by 5'RACE template switching, which introduced a universal primer site and unique molecular identifiers. cDNA synthesis was primed from both the TCR alpha and TCR beta constant segments. Library amplification involved two PCR steps, and the second step added sample barcodes and sequencing adapters. Sequencing of libraries was done on Illumina HiSeq 2500 (2x100 bp) or NovaSeq (2x150 bp). The authors' pipeline ran thus. MIGEC was used to demultiplex reads and collapse the reads into UMI consensus sequences, and MiXCR was used for V(D)J alignment. Clonotypes responding to the vaccine were identified with edgeR on replicate PBMC samples, with the criteria of FDR below 0.01 and a log2 fold change above 5 up to day 15. Bulk clonotypes were assigned CD4 or CD8 identity according to which sequenced CD4 or CD8 repertoire held them at higher abundance. In-frame beta chains were kept once TCRdb had trimmed the public reads at Q25 with fastp and called clones with MiXCR. Identical CDR3 proteins give one entry, which carries the most common genes and DNA. TCRdb assigned the V and J calls; the authors' analysis was not used. Within this sample are 310,000 or so distinct CDR3 sequences, with around 3.6% of them counted one time only. The ten biggest clones cover about 25% of the sample.

The junction carries 6 bases between V and J, which are trimmed by 6 bases and 0 bases respectively. CDR1 LGHNT and CDR2 FRNRAP were looked up in the germline V gene. The CDR3 has 13 amino acids, counting the end cysteine and phenylalanine. The only DNA kept is the CDR3, 39 bases in frame from the first base. This clonotype was seen repeatedly, ten times or more. The clone's antigen remains unknown. Base qualities are not provided; no much larger clone lies one nucleotide away. This sequence uses TRBV12-5 and TRBJ1-3, with no reliable assignment of the D segment. The sequence was collected from a young man who received the YFV17D yellow fever vaccine. This specimen consisted of PBMCs, obtained on the day of the yellow fever booster vaccination. The nucleotide sequence reads TGTGCTAGTGGCGGGAGCTCTGGAAACACCATATATTTT. The translation is CASGGSSGNTIYF.